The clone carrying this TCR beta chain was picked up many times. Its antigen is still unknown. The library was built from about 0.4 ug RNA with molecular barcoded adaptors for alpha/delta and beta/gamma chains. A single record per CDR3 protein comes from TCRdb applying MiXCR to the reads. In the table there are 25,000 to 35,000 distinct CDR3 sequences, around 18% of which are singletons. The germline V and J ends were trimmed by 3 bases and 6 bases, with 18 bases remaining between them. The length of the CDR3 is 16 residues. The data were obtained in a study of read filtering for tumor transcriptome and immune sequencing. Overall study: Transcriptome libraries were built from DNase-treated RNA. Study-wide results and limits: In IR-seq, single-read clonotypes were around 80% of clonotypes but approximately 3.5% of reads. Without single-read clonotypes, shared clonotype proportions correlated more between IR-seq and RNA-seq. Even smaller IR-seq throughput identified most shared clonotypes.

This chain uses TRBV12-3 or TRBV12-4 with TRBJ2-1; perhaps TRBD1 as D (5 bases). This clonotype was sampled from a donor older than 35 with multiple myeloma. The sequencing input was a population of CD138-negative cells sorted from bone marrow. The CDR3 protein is CASSLAGSTRGNEQFF. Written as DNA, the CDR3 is TGTGCCAGCAGTTTGGCCGGCAGCACAAGGGGCAATGAGCAGTTCTTC.